The 5 T cell receptor beta chains below come from one sample, sequenced in a study of T-cell memory formation after mild COVID-19 (dated by TCRdb to the early 2020s). The library was obtained by 5' RACE. These reads were obtained on an Illumina NovaSeq 6000. TCRdb took the public reads, trimmed them with fastp at Q25, ran MiXCR for clone calling and kept in-frame beta chains. Each entry is one CDR3 protein sequence, shown with its most common DNA and genes. In this sample the table shows roughly 600,000 distinct CDR3 sequences, roughly 18% of which occur a single time. The top ten clones comprise 12% of the sample. Sample: PBMCs or a T cell subset sorted from them (not recorded which). These receptors were taken from an adult woman who had mild COVID-19 (a few samples of this study predate the infection). The sample titles of this study are shuffled in the database, so cell type and time point are left out; the donor was told from shared clones.

A few counts support this clonotype. V is TRBV5-1 and J is TRBJ2-7, with D possibly TRBD1 on 5 matching bases. Germline V gives CDR1 SGHRS, CDR2 YFSETQ. The CDR3 is 14 amino acids. Trimming took 1 base from V and 5 from J, leaving 13 bases between them. This chain's CDR3 is CASSLLTAGDEQYF. The CDR3 coding sequence is TGCGCCAGCAGCTTGTTGACAGCCGGCGACGAGCAGTACTTC.

CDR3 sequence: CAWNLTPGGDTEAFF. CDR3 nucleotide sequence: TGTGCCTGGAACCTCACGCCAGGGGGGGACACTGAAGCTTTCTTT. V gene TRBV30 combines with J gene TRBJ1-1, with 7 bases fitting TRBD1. The V gene end was trimmed by 4 bases and the J gene end by 3 bases; junction bases not matched to a gene: 11. Germline V gene data show CDR1 as GTSNPN and CDR2 as SVGIG (reference sequence). This CDR3 comprises 15 residues. Full variable domain (rest looked up from reference TRBV30 and TRBJ1-1): SQTIHQWPATLVQPVGSPLSLECTVEGTSNPNLYWYRQAAGRGLQLLFYSVGIGQISSEVPQNLSASRPQDRQFILSSKKLLLSDSGFYLCAWNLTPGGDTEAFFGQGTRLTVV.

Only a few counts were recorded for this clonotype. The chain joins TRBV20-1 to TRBJ1-1; D uncertain. The CDR3 spans 12 residues. The V gene's germline CDR1 is DFQATT and CDR2 SNEGSKA (reference sequence). With 3 bases removed from V and 3 bases from J, the gap between germline ends came to 8 bases. The DNA for the CDR3 is TGCAGTGCTAGTTCCCGGGACACTGAAGCTTTCTTT. Residues: CSASSRDTEAFF.

CDR3 in amino acids: CASSLGFLTRDTGNYEKLFF. The CDR3 DNA sequence: TGTGCCAGCAGCTTGGGTTTTCTGACCCGGGACACAGGGAATTATGAAAAACTGTTTTTT. V gene TRBV5-6 combines with J gene TRBJ1-4; D is perhaps TRBD1 (6 bases). This CDR3 region has 20 residues. V was clipped by 0 bases and J by 6 bases, with 27 bases between them. CDR1 SGHDT and CDR2 YYEEEE come from the germline V gene. The variable domain in full, with the rest retrieved from reference TRBV5-6 and TRBJ1-4, is DAGVTQSPTHLIKTRGQQVTLRCSPKSGHDTVSWYQQALGQGPQFIFQYYEEEERQRGNFPDRFSGHQFPNYSSELNVNALLLGDSALYLCASSLGFLTRDTGNYEKLFFGSGTQLSVL.

This chain uses TRBV12-3 or TRBV12-4 with TRBJ2-1; D is unclear. This CDR3 is 14 amino acids long. Trimming shortened V by 2 bases and J by 4 bases, and 9 bases separated the two germline ends. The DNA for the CDR3 is TGTGCCAGCAGTTTATTTGACATATACAATGAGCAGTTCTTC. Its translation is CASSLFDIYNEQFF.